This TCR beta chain was sequenced for a study of blood T cell repertoires in COVID-19. Study context: The samples span acute and convalescent COVID-19 from the United States, Italy and Spain. PBMCs, B-cell-depleted T cells, or T cells were the source of the cDNA or gDNA that made up the material.

CDR1 is LGHNA and CDR2 is YSLEER in the germline V gene. The germline V and J ends were trimmed by 0 bases and 1 base, with 14 bases remaining between them. This CDR3 contains 17 residues. In the study's own analysis: It was from reference gene primer amplification that nucleated cell counts were estimated. The table came from immunoSEQ multiplex PCR; TCRdb's copy has only in-frame clones and leaves some out. That table gives V, J and clone size, and the DNA gave D and trimming. The table records approximately 170,000 clones, about four fifths of them present only once. This rearrangement joins TRBV4-3 to TRBJ2-3, with D perhaps matching TRBD1 (6 bases). Sequencing was carried out using peripheral blood. The clonotype comes from a woman of 80 years or more with acute or convalescent COVID-19. CDR3 sequence reads: CASSQDPRGWGTDTQYF. For the CDR3, the DNA is TGCGCCAGCAGCCAAGATCCCAGGGGTTGGGGCACAGATACGCAGTATTTT.